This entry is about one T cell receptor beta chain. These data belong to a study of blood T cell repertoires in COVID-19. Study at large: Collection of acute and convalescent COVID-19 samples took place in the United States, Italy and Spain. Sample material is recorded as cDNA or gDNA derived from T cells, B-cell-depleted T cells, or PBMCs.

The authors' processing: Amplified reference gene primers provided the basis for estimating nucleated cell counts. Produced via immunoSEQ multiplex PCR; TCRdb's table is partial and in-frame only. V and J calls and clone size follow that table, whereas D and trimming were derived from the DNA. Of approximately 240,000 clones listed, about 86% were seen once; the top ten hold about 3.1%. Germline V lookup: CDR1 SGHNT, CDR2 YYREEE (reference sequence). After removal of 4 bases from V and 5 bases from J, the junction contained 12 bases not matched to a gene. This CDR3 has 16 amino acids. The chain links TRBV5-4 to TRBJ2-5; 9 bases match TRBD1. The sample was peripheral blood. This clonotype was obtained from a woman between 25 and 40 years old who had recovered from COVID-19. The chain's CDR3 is CASSQPQQGAFETQYF. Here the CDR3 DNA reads TGTGCCAGCAGCCAACCGCAACAGGGGGCTTTTGAGACCCAGTACTTC.